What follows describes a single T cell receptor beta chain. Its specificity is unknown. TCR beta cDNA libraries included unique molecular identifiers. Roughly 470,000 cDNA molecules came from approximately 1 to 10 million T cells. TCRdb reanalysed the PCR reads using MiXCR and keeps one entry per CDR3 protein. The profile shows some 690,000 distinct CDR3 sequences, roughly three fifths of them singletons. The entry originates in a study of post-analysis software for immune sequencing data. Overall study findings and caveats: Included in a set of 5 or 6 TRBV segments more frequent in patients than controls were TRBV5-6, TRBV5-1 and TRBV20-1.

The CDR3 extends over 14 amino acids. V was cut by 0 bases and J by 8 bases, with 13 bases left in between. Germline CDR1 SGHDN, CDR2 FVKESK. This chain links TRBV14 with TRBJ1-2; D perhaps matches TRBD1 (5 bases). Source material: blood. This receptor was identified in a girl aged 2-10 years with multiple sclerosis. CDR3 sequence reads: CASSQDLTVEGYTF. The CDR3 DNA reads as TGTGCCAGCAGCCAAGATTTGACAGTCGAGGGCTACACCTTC.